This T cell receptor (beta chain) was retrieved from a study of T cells in Graves' hyperthyroidism and ophthalmopathy. Amplified TCR beta CDR3 regions came from RNA transcripts. HTBI primers drove first-round RT-PCR of the TCR CDR3. TCRdb redid the calling of the multiplex PCR reads with MiXCR, one entry per CDR3 protein. The sample yields over 450,000 distinct CDR3 sequences, 15% to 20% seen once. The germline V gene encodes CDR1 SGDLS and CDR2 YYNGEE. CDR3 length equals 13 residues. Trimming cost V 5 bases and J 2 bases, with 10 bases left between them. In this sample, this clonotype turned up many times.

This sequence was found in a woman younger than 30 with Graves' ophthalmopathy. The sequencing input was blood. The chain couples TRBV9 to TRBJ1-1, with D possibly being TRBD1 (5 bases). The CDR3 DNA reads TGTGCCAGCAGTGGGGGGAGTAACACTGAAGCTTTCTTT. Its translation: CASSGGSNTEAFF.